Sequencing of this T cell receptor beta chain was carried out in a study of metastatic and nonmetastatic thyroid tumors. Study at large: From malignant and benign thyroid patients, repertoires in blood and in tumor or nodule tissue were compared. Findings and limits, study-wide: Across blood and tumor, TCR beta diversity in malignant thyroid tumors was reportedly significantly higher than in benign nodules.

This clone was seen repeatedly, ten times or more. Its specificity is not known. Original processing methods: CDR3 differences across clinicopathological groups were used to build a distant-metastasis classifier for papillary thyroid cancer. TCRdb re-analyzed the PCR reads through MiXCR. These V and J calls rely on TCRdb rather than the paper's analysis. Among fewer than 25,000 clones listed, 16% were seen once. Germline loops: CDR1 SGHVS, CDR2 FNYEAQ. The CDR3 is 14 residues long. The V and J ends lost 2 bases and 4 bases, in that order; junction bases with no gene match: 4. Thyroid surgery had not been preceded by any treatment in any patient.

The sample was tumor tissue. V and J are TRBV7-6 and TRBJ2-7; 8 bases fit TRBD2. This clonotype was obtained from a female donor with papillary thyroid cancer or a benign thyroid nodule (not recorded which). Some clones in this sample may be carry-over from other donors' samples. The CDR3 loop is CASSLSAGVYEQYF. The CDR3 bases are TGTGCCAGCAGCTTATCAGCGGGAGTATACGAGCAGTACTTC. The whole variable domain, filled in from reference TRBV7-6 and TRBJ2-7, reads GAGVSQSPRYKVTKRGQDVALRCDPISGHVSLYWYRQALGQGPEFLTYFNYEAQQDKSGLPNDRFSAERPEGSISTLTIQRTEQRDSAMYRCASSLSAGVYEQYFGPGTRLTVT.